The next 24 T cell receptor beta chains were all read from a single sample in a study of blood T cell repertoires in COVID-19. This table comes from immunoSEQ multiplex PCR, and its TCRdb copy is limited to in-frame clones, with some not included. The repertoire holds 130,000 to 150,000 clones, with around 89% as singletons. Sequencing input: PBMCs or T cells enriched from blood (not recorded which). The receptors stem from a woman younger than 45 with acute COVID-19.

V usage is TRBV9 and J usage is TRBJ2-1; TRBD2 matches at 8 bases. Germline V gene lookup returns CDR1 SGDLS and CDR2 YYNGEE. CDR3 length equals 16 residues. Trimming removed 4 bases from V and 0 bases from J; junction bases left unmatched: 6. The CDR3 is CASSLSGTSSYNEQFF. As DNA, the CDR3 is TGTGCCAGCAGCTTGAGCGGGACTAGCTCCTACAATGAGCAGTTCTTC.

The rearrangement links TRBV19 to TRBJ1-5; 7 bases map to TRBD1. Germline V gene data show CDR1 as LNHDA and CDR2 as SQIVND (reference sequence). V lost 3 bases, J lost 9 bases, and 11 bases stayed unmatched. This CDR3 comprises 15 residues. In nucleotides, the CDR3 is TGTGCCAGTAGTATTTTACAGGGGCCTCAGAGGCCCCAGCATTTT. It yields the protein CASSILQGPQRPQHF.

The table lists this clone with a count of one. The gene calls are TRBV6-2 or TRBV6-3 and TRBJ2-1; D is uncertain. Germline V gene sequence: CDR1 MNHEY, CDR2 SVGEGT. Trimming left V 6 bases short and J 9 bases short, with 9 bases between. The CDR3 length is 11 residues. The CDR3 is CASSRPGEQFF. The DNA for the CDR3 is TGTGCCAGCAGCCGACCAGGTGAGCAGTTCTTC.

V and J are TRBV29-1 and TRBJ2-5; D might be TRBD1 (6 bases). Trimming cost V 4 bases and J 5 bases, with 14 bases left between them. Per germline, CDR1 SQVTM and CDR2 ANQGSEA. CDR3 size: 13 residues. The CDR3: CSVGDNRFETQYF. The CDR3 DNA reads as TGCAGCGTTGGGGACAACAGGTTCGAGACCCAGTACTTC.

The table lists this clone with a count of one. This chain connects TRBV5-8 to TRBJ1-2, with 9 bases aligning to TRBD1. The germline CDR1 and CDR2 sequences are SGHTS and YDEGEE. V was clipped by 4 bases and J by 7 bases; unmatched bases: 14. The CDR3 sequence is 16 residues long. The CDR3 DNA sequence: TGTGCCAGCAGCCCTACGGACAGGGGAGATCTGGGTGGCTACACCTTC. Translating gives CASSPTDRGDLGGYTF.

The CDR3 region has the DNA TGTGCCAGCAGGTTGACGGGAACTCCATACGGCTACACCTTC. It encodes CASRLTGTPYGYTF. The chain links TRBV28 to TRBJ1-2; D call uncertain. Germline assignment: CDR1 MDHEN and CDR2 SYDVKM. V was trimmed by 6 bases and J by 8 bases, leaving 19 bases between them. There are 14 residues in the CDR3.

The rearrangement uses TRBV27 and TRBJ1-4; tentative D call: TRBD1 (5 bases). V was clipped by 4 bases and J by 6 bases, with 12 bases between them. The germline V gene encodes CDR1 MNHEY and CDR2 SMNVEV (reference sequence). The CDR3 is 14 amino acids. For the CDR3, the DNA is TGTGCCAGCAGTTCGGACGGGGGGGATGAAAAACTGTTTTTT. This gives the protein CASSSDGGDEKLFF.

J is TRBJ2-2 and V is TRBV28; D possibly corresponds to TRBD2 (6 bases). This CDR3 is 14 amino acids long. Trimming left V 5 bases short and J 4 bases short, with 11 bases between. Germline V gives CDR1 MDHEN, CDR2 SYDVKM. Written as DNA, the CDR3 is TGTGCCAGCAGTAGAAGGGGAGGCACCGGGGAGCTGTTTTTT. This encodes CASSRRGGTGELFF.

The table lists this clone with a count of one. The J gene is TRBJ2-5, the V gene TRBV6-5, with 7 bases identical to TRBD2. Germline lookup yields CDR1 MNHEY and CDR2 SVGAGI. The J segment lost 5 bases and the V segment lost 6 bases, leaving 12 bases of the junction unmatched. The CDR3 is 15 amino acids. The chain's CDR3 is CASSDPRGGSETQYF. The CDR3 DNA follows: TGTGCCAGCAGCGACCCCCGGGGCGGGAGTGAGACCCAGTACTTC.

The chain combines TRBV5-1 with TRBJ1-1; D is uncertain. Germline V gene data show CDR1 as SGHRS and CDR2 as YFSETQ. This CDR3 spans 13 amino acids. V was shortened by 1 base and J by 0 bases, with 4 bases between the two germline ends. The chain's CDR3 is CASSLSMNTEAFF. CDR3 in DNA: TGCGCCAGCAGCTTGAGCATGAACACTGAAGCTTTCTTT.

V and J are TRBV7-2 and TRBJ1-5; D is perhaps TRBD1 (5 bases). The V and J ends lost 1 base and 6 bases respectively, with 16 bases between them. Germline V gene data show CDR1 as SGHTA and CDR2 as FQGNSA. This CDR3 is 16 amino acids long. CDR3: CASSLDAAGGTQPQHF. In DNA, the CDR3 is TGTGCCAGCAGCTTAGACGCGGCGGGGGGTACTCAGCCCCAGCATTTT.

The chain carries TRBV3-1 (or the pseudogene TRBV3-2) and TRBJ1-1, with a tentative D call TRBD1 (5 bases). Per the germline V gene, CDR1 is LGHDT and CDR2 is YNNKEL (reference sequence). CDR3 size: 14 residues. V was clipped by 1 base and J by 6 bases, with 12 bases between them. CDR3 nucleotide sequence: TGTGCCAGCAGCCAAGTCGGGGGAAGGTCTGAAGCTTTCTTT. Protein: CASSQVGGRSEAFF.

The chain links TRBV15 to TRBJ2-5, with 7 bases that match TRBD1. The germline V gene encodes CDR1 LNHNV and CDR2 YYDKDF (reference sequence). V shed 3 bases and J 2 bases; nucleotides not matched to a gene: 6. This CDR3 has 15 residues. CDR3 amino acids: CATSRPQGDQETQYF. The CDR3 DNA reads TGTGCCACCAGCAGGCCCCAGGGGGATCAAGAGACCCAGTACTTC.

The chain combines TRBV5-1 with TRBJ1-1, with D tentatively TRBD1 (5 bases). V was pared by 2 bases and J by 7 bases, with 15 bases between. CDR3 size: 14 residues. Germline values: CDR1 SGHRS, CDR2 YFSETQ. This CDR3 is CASSFRTGGDEAFF. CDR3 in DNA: TGCGCCAGCAGCTTTCGCACTGGAGGGGATGAAGCTTTCTTT.

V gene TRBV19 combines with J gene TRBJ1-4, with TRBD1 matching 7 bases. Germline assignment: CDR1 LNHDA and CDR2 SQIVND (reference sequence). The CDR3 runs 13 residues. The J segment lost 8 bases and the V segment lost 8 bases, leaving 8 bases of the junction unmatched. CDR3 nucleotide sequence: TGTGCCAGTTCAGACAGGGTCGGCGAAAAACTGTTTTTT. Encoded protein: CASSDRVGEKLFF.

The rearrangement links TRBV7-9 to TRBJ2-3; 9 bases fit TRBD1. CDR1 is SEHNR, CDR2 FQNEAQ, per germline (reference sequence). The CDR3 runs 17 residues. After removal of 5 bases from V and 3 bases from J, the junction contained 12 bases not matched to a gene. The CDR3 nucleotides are TGTGCCAGCAGCCAAACCCGACAGGGGGTGATGACAGATACGCAGTATTTT. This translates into CASSQTRQGVMTDTQYF.

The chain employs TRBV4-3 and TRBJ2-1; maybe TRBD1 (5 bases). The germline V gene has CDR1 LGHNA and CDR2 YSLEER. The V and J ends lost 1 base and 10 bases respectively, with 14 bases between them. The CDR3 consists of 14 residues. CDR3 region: CASSQGQGGDEQFF. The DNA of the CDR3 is TGCGCCAGCAGCCAAGGGCAGGGTGGCGACGAGCAGTTCTTC.

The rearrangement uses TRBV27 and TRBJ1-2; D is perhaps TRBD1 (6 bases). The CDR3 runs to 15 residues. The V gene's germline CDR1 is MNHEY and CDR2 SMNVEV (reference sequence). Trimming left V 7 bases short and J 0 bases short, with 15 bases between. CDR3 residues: CASTDPDSPNYGYTF. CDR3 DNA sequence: TGTGCCAGCACCGACCCGGACAGCCCTAACTATGGCTACACCTTC.

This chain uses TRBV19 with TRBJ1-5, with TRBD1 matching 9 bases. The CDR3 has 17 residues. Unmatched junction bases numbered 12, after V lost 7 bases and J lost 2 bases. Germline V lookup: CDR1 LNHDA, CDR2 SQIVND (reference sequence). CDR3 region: CASTAGQGVVGNQPQHF. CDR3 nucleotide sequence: TGTGCCAGTACCGCGGGACAGGGCGTCGTTGGCAATCAGCCCCAGCATTTT.

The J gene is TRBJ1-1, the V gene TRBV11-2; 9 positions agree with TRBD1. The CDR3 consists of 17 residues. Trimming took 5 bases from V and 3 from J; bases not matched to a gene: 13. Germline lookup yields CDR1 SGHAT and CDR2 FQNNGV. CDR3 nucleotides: TGTGCCAGCAGCCCCGGGAACAGGGGGCCGGGCGACACTGAAGCTTTCTTT. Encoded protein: CASSPGNRGPGDTEAFF.

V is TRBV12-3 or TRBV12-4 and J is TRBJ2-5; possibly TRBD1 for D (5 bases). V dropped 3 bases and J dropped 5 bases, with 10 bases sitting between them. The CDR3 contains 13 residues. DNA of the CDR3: TGTGCCAGCAGTTTTTCAGGGCTTGAGACCCAGTACTTC. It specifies CASSFSGLETQYF.

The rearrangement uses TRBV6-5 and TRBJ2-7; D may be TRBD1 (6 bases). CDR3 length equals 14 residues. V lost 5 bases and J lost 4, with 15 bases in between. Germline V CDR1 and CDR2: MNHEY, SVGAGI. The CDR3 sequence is CASSMIQGTYEQYF. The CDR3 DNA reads TGTGCCAGCAGTATGATACAGGGAACATACGAGCAGTACTTC.

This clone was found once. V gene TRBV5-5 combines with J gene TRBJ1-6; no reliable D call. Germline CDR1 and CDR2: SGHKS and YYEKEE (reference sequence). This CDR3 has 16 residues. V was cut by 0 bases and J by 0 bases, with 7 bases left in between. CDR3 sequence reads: CASSLAGSSYNSPLHF. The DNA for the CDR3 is TGTGCCAGCAGCTTGGCCGGGAGCTCCTATAATTCACCCCTCCACTTT.

Written as DNA, the CDR3 is TGTGCCAGCAGCTCACAGGGGGAAAAACTGTTTTTT. Translation gives CASSSQGEKLFF. This rearrangement joins TRBV7-2 to TRBJ1-4; TRBD1 matches 7 bases. The CDR3 loop spans 12 amino acids. With 4 bases clipped from V and 8 bases from J, the junction kept 1 base outside the gene matches. CDR1 and CDR2 (germline): SGHTA, FQGNSA. The full variable domain, completed using reference TRBV7-2 and TRBJ1-4, is GAGVSQSPSNKVTEKGKDVELRCDPISGHTALYWYRQSLGQGLEFLIYFQGNSAPDKSGLPSDRFSAERTGGSVSTLTIQRTQQEDSAVYLCASSSQGEKLFFGSGTQLSVL.